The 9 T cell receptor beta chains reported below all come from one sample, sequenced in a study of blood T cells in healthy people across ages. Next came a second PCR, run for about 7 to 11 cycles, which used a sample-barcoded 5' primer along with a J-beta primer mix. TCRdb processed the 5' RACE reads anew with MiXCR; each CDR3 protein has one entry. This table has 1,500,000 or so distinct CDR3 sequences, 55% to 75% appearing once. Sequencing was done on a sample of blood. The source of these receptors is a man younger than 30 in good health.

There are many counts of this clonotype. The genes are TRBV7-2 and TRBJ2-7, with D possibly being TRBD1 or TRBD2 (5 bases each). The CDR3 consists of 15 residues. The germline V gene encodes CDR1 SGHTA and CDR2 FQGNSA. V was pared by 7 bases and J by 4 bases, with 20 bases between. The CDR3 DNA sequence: TGTGCCAGCACCTACAGTGGGGGAGTAGTTTACGAGCAGTACTTC. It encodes CASTYSGGVVYEQYF.

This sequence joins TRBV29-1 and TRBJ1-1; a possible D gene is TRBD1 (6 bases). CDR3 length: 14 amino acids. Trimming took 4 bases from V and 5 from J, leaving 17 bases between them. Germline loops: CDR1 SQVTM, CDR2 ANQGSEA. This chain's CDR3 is CSVVPGPGETEAFF. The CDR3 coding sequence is TGCAGCGTTGTGCCGGGACCAGGGGAGACTGAAGCTTTCTTT.

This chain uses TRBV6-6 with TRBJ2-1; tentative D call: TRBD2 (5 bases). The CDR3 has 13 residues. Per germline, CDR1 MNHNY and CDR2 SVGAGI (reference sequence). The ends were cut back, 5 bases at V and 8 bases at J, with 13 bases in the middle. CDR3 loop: CASSGSAGHEQFF. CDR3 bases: TGTGCCAGCAGTGGGTCGGCGGGCCATGAGCAGTTCTTC.

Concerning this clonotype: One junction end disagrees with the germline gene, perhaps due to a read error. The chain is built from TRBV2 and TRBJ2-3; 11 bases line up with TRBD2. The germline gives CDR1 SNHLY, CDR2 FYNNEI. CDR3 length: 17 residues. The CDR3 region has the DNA TGTGCCAGCAGGGAAGCGACTAGCGGGGCTAGCACAGATACGCAGTATTTT. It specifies CASREATSGASTDTQYF. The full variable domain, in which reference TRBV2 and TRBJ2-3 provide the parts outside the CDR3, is EPEVTQTPSHQVTQMGQEVILRCVPISNHLYFYWYRQILGQKVEFLVSFYNNEISEKSEIFDDQFSVERPDGSNFTLKIRSTKLEDSAMYFCASREATSGASTDTQYFGPGTRLTVL.

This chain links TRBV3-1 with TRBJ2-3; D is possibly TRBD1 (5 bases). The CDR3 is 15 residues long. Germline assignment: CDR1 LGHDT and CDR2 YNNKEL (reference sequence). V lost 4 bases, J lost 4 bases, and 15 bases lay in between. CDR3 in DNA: TGTGCCAGCAGCCCGCCCGTGGACACGGCAGATACGCAGTATTTT. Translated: CASSPPVDTADTQYF.

CDR3 protein: CASCRTEDSPLHF. CDR3 in DNA: TGTGCCAGCTGTCGGACAGAAGATTCACCCCTCCACTTT. This rearrangement joins TRBV6-5 to TRBJ1-6, with D tentatively TRBD1 (6 bases). The V end was cut by 8 bases, the J end by 8 bases, with 13 bases between. The length of the CDR3 is 13 residues. Germline V gene lookup returns CDR1 MNHEY and CDR2 SVGAGI.

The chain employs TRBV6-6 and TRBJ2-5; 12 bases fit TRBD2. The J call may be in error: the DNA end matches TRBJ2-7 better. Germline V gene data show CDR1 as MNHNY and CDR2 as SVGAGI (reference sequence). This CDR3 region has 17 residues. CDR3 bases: TGTGCCAGCAAGGCTAGCGGGGGGGTCCAGCACGCCTACGAGCAGTACTTC. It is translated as CASKASGGVQHAYEQYF.

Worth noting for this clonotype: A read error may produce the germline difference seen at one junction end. CDR3 amino acids: CASSHRVVDADGCTF. CDR3 sequence (DNA): TGTGCCAGCAGCCACCGGGTGGTCGACGCGGATGGCTGCACCTTC. The V and J genes are TRBV12-3 or TRBV12-4 and TRBJ1-2; D unresolved. The CDR3 extends over 15 amino acids.

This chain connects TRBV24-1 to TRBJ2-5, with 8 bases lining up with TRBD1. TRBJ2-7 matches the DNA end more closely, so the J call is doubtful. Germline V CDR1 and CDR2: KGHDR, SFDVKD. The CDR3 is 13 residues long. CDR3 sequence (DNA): TGTGCCACCGAGGGACAGGCAGGCTACGAGCAGTACTTC. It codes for CATEGQAGYEQYF.